Detailed here is one T cell receptor (beta chain). The data were obtained in a study of blood T cell repertoires in COVID-19. In the authors' methods: Amplification with reference gene primers provided the estimates of nucleated cell counts. The assay was immunoSEQ multiplex PCR, and TCRdb's table has in-frame clones only and misses some. V, J and clone size are taken as reported in that table, and D and trimming were inferred from the DNA itself. The table includes 65,000 to 95,000 clones, 89% detected once. Trimming cost V 3 bases and J 6 bases; bases outside gene matches: 2. This CDR3 spans 15 amino acids. Germline-derived CDR1 and CDR2 are MGHRA and YSYEKL.

This chain uses TRBV4-1 with TRBJ1-4, with TRBD1 matching over 12 bases. This clonotype was obtained from a man at least 80 years old with acute or convalescent COVID-19. The sequenced sample consisted of peripheral blood. DNA for the CDR3: TGCGCCAGCAGCCACGGGACAGGGGGCGATGAAAAACTGTTTTTT. Translated: CASSHGTGGDEKLFF.